The 25 T cell receptor beta chains below come from one sample, sequenced in a study of cytomegalovirus exposure and HLA in healthy donors. Primers for the PCR totalled 60 Vbeta and 13 Jbeta. TCRdb keeps only in-frame clones here, not all; method: immunoSEQ multiplex PCR. The table includes 60,000 or so clones, roughly 71% detected once. Sequenced: PBMCs. All receptors derive from a man between 35 and 55 years old in good health and CMV-seropositive.

J is TRBJ2-7 and V is TRBV5-4; TRBD1 aligns across 10 bases. The V gene's germline CDR1 is SGHNT and CDR2 YYREEE (reference sequence). The CDR3 runs 14 residues. V was pared by 3 bases and J by 6 bases, with 6 bases of the junction left unmatched. CDR3 protein: CASSSGTGVREQYF. CDR3 DNA sequence: TGTGCCAGCAGCTCCGGGACAGGGGTCCGCGAGCAGTACTTC. The variable domain in full, with the rest retrieved from reference TRBV5-4 and TRBJ2-7, is ETGVTQSPTHLIKTRGQQVTLRCSSQSGHNTVSWYQQALGQGPQFIFQYYREEENGRGNFPPRFSGLQFPNYSSELNVNALELDDSALYLCASSSGTGVREQYFGPGTRLTVT.

This clone was detected only once. The rearrangement links TRBV7-8 to TRBJ1-5; maybe TRBD1 (5 bases). V was cut by 4 bases and J by 4 bases, with 8 bases left in between. The germline gives CDR1 SGHVS, CDR2 FQNEAQ. The CDR3 totals 13 residues. The CDR3 reads CASSSTDNQPQHF. CDR3 bases: TGTGCCAGCAGCTCGACAGATAATCAGCCCCAGCATTTT.

The chain has TRBV28 and TRBJ1-2; D unclear. In germline, CDR1 is MDHEN, CDR2 SYDVKM. Trimming removed 8 bases from V and 5 bases from J, with 18 bases in between. The CDR3 contains 14 residues. The CDR3: CASYPPGGKYGYTF. In DNA form, the CDR3 reads TGTGCCAGCTATCCTCCGGGAGGGAAGTATGGCTACACCTTC.

This chain uses TRBV30 with TRBJ2-7; 7 nucleotides match TRBD1. J gave up 4 bases and V 3 bases, and 9 bases lay outside the gene matches. Germline V gene sequence: CDR1 GTSNPN, CDR2 SVGIG (reference sequence). CDR3 length equals 14 residues. The CDR3, as DNA: TGTGCCTGGAGGGAACAGGGGATAAAGTACGAGCAGTACTTC. Translating it yields CAWREQGIKYEQYF.

This chain joins TRBV5-6 and TRBJ2-3; 12 bases are a match to TRBD2. V gave up 3 bases and J gave up 0 bases; unmatched junction bases: 8. Germline CDR1 reads SGHDT; CDR2 reads YYEEEE. The CDR3 loop spans 18 amino acids. The CDR3 sequence: CASSSGTSGRFSTDTQYF. CDR3 DNA sequence: TGTGCCAGCAGCTCCGGGACTAGCGGGCGATTCAGCACAGATACGCAGTATTTT. The full variable domain, its missing parts supplied by reference TRBV5-6 and TRBJ2-3, is DAGVTQSPTHLIKTRGQQVTLRCSPKSGHDTVSWYQQALGQGPQFIFQYYEEEERQRGNFPDRFSGHQFPNYSSELNVNALLLGDSALYLCASSSGTSGRFSTDTQYFGPGTRLTVL.

This clone was observed a few times. The chain joins TRBV7-8 to TRBJ2-7; D perhaps matches TRBD2 (5 bases). The CDR3 contains 17 residues. V was cut by 8 bases and J by 4 bases, with 27 bases left in between. Germline loops: CDR1 SGHVS, CDR2 FQNEAQ. The chain's CDR3 is CASGIAPLGEVKYEQYF. CDR3 coding DNA: TGTGCCAGCGGAATCGCGCCTTTGGGAGAGGTGAAATACGAGCAGTACTTC.

This chain's CDR3 is CASSLSFRDRGLEAFF. The DNA for the CDR3 is TGTGCCAGCAGCTTGAGTTTCAGGGACAGGGGTCTTGAAGCTTTCTTT. V usage is TRBV5-6 and J usage is TRBJ1-1; 10 bases align to TRBD1. After removal of 1 base from V and 7 bases from J, the junction contained 10 bases not matched to a gene. The CDR3 has 16 amino acids. Germline loops: CDR1 SGHDT, CDR2 YYEEEE.

The chain employs TRBV2 and TRBJ2-1, with 7 bases that match TRBD2. The CDR3 totals 16 residues. V was clipped by 3 bases and J by 1 base; unmatched bases: 6. Germline CDR1 is SNHLY and CDR2 is FYNNEI. CDR3 protein: CASSDPRGESYNEQFF. The CDR3 DNA reads TGTGCCAGCAGTGACCCTCGGGGGGAGTCCTACAATGAGCAGTTCTTC.

J is TRBJ1-5 and V is TRBV4-2, with D possibly being TRBD1 (6 bases). V gave up 4 bases and J gave up 6 bases, with 10 bases separating them. The CDR3 is 13 amino acids. Germline V gene sequence: CDR1 LGHNA, CDR2 YNFKEQ. CDR3 protein: CASSPRGGQPQHF. In DNA form, the CDR3 reads TGTGCCAGCAGCCCAAGAGGGGGTCAGCCCCAGCATTTT.

Only one count was recorded for this clone. The chain joins TRBV27 to TRBJ1-3; D is ambiguous. The CDR3 is 12 amino acids. Germline V CDR1 and CDR2: MNHEY, SMNVEV (reference sequence). Trimming pared 6 bases from V and 4 bases from J, leaving 7 bases between. CDR3 loop: CASRAEGNTIYF. The CDR3 DNA reads TGTGCCAGCAGGGCTGAAGGAAACACCATATATTTT.

This clone was seen a few times. The J gene is TRBJ2-3, the V gene TRBV12-5; D is perhaps TRBD1 (5 bases). Trimming pared 9 bases from V and 3 bases from J, leaving 13 bases between. The CDR3 has 13 amino acids. The germline CDR1 and CDR2 sequences are LGHNT and FRNRAP. The chain's CDR3 is CASLLTVTDTQYF. The CDR3, as DNA: TGTGCTAGCTTATTGACAGTTACAGATACGCAGTATTTT. The variable domain in full, with the rest retrieved from reference TRBV12-5 and TRBJ2-3, is DARVTQTPRHKVTEMGQEVTMRCQPILGHNTVFWYRQTMMQGLELLAYFRNRAPLDDSGMPKDRFSAEMPDATLATLKIQPSEPRDSAVYFCASLLTVTDTQYFGPGTRLTVL.

The J gene is TRBJ1-4, the V gene TRBV7-6, with D unresolved. This CDR3 contains 13 residues. V was trimmed by 5 bases and J by 6 bases, leaving 10 bases between them. Germline CDR1 SGHVS, CDR2 FNYEAQ. CDR3 DNA sequence: TGTGCCAGCAGCCCTACTAGGCATGAAAAACTGTTTTTT. It translates to CASSPTRHEKLFF.

The CDR3 coding sequence is TGTGCCAGCAGTTACTCCGGCGGGGGGGAGACCCAGTACTTC. Protein product: CASSYSGGGETQYF. The chain recombines TRBV6-5 with TRBJ2-5; 8 nucleotides match TRBD2. Trimming removed 0 bases from V and 5 bases from J; junction bases left unmatched: 2. Germline V gene lookup returns CDR1 MNHEY and CDR2 SVGAGI. This CDR3 contains 14 residues.

This clone was seen more than once but under ten times. V gene TRBV4-3 combines with J gene TRBJ2-7, with 7 bases fitting TRBD1. After removal of 0 bases from V and 3 bases from J, the junction contained 2 bases not matched to a gene. This CDR3 contains 14 residues. Germline values: CDR1 LGHNA, CDR2 YSLEER. CDR3 residues: CASSQETGRYEQYF. The CDR3, as DNA: TGCGCCAGCAGCCAAGAGACAGGGCGCTACGAGCAGTACTTC.

V usage is TRBV7-6 and J usage is TRBJ2-3, with 7 bases fitting TRBD2. The V and J ends lost 1 base and 0 bases, in that order; junction bases with no gene match: 7. CDR3 length: 17 amino acids. In germline, CDR1 is SGHVS, CDR2 FNYEAQ. The CDR3 loop is CASSLGVSGTSTDTQYF. CDR3 sequence (DNA): TGTGCCAGCAGCTTAGGGGTGAGCGGGACTAGCACAGATACGCAGTATTTT.

The chain links TRBV19 to TRBJ1-4, with D unclear. V shed 6 bases and J shed 4 bases, with 9 bases lying between them. This CDR3 has 13 amino acids. The germline V gene encodes CDR1 LNHDA and CDR2 SQIVND (reference sequence). The CDR3 spells CASSDGYNEKLFF. The CDR3 bases are TGTGCCAGTAGCGACGGGTATAATGAAAAACTGTTTTTT.

J is TRBJ1-6 and V is TRBV5-1, with 8 bases lining up with TRBD1. The trim removed 2 bases at V and 6 bases at J, leaving 7 bases unmatched. Germline V gives CDR1 SGHRS, CDR2 YFSETQ. This CDR3 is built from 16 residues. The CDR3 sequence: CASSFGGTGGNSPLHF. The DNA for the CDR3 is TGCGCCAGCAGCTTTGGAGGGACAGGCGGTAATTCACCCCTCCACTTT.

V is TRBV6-5 and J is TRBJ2-5, with D tentatively TRBD2 (7 bases). V was pared by 2 bases and J by 5 bases, with 12 bases between. The CDR3 length is 14 residues. Germline CDR1 and CDR2: MNHEY and SVGAGI. Here the CDR3 DNA reads TGTGCCAGCAGTTACACGGGGGGCCGGGAGACCCAGTACTTC. It encodes CASSYTGGRETQYF.

V gene TRBV2 combines with J gene TRBJ2-1; TRBD2 is a possible D gene (6 bases). The CDR3 loop spans 15 amino acids. Germline V CDR1 and CDR2: SNHLY, FYNNEI. The germline V and J ends were trimmed by 4 bases and 0 bases, with 10 bases remaining between them. The DNA of the CDR3 is TGTGCCAGCAGTGGGGACTTAGGCTCCTACAATGAGCAGTTCTTC. This translates into CASSGDLGSYNEQFF.

This clone was seen only a few times. J is TRBJ2-7 and V is TRBV19, with D perhaps matching TRBD1 (6 bases). From germline, CDR1 is LNHDA and CDR2 SQIVND (reference sequence). The V end lost 9 bases, the J end lost 2 bases, and 11 bases lay between the germline ends. The CDR3 extends over 12 amino acids. The CDR3 DNA sequence: TGTGCCAGCTCGGGACAAACCTACGAGCAGTACTTC. Its protein is CASSGQTYEQYF.

The CDR3 bases are TGTGCCAGCAGGGACAGGGGGCTGGGTTCCTATAATTCACCCCTCCACTTT. As protein: CASRDRGLGSYNSPLHF. The V and J genes are TRBV5-6 and TRBJ1-6, with 11 positions matching TRBD1. Germline CDR1 is SGHDT and CDR2 is YYEEEE. Trimming removed 5 bases from V and 1 base from J; junction bases left unmatched: 5. This CDR3 is 17 amino acids long.

This clone was found a few times. In DNA, the CDR3 is TGCGCCAGCAGCCCATCTCAGGGTGTGAGACTAGCGGAAGGAGAGACCCAGTACTTC. Translating it yields CASSPSQGVRLAEGETQYF. The chain carries TRBV4-1 and TRBJ2-5; the match to TRBD2 covers 9 bases. The CDR3 extends over 19 amino acids. CDR1 MGHRA and CDR2 YSYEKL come from the germline V gene. The J segment lost 4 bases and the V segment lost 4 bases, leaving 19 bases of the junction unmatched.

The V gene is TRBV2, the J gene TRBJ1-2, with 12 bases lining up with TRBD1. The CDR3 consists of 16 residues. Trimming cost V 7 bases and J 6 bases; bases outside gene matches: 12. Germline CDR1 and CDR2: SNHLY and FYNNEI. The CDR3 is CASTPRGDRGRNGYTF. The CDR3 DNA reads TGTGCCAGCACCCCAAGGGGGGACAGGGGGCGGAATGGCTACACCTTC.

The chain links TRBV10-3 to TRBJ1-2, with D perhaps TRBD1 (6 bases). Germline lookup yields CDR1 ENHRY and CDR2 SYGVKD. The CDR3 consists of 13 residues. The V end lost 2 bases, the J end lost 9 bases, and 13 bases lay between the germline ends. The CDR3 reads CAISEADRTSYTF. The CDR3 coding sequence is TGTGCCATCAGTGAGGCGGACAGAACGAGCTACACCTTC.

This clone was seen more than once but under ten times. The rearrangement uses TRBV9 and TRBJ1-1; a possible D gene is TRBD1 (6 bases). Germline CDR1 reads SGDLS; CDR2 reads YYNGEE. The ends were cut back, 2 bases at V and 1 base at J, with 9 bases in the middle. The CDR3 sequence is 14 residues long. CDR3 sequence reads: CASSVRGSNTEAFF. The CDR3 DNA sequence: TGTGCCAGCAGCGTCAGGGGATCGAACACTGAAGCTTTCTTT.